One and the same sample provided the 10 T cell receptor beta chains below, sequenced in a study of Ad26.COV2.S vaccination and SARS-CoV-2 variants. Sequenced by immunoSEQ multiplex PCR; TCRdb stores in-frame clones only, minus some. The top ten hold just over 2.5% of the sample, which has roughly 420,000 clones, approximately 89% seen once. The treatment: 15 to 20 received Ad26.COV2.S at low or high dose, single or two shots; a few received placebo; per-sample allocation not given. Collection of samples fell on day 63 after the first vaccine or placebo injection. The sequencing used peripheral blood, collected in a trial of Ad26.COV2.S vaccine versus placebo. The receptors were gathered from a person aged 18 to 65 who received the Ad26.COV2.S COVID-19 vaccine or a placebo.

The J gene is TRBJ1-2, the V gene TRBV6-6, with D unclear. CDR3 size: 14 residues. Trimming took off 1 base at V and 1 base at J, with 7 bases between the two ends. Germline V gene data show CDR1 as MNHNY and CDR2 as SVGAGI (reference sequence). This CDR3 reads CASSYYRGNYGYTF. CDR3 in DNA: TGTGCCAGCAGTTACTACCGGGGTAACTATGGCTACACCTTC.

The rearrangement links TRBV5-1 to TRBJ2-3; perhaps D is TRBD1 or TRBD2 (6 bases each). CDR1 and CDR2 from the germline V gene are SGHRS and YFSETQ. This CDR3 has 15 residues. The V end was cut by 4 bases, the J end by 3 bases, with 15 bases between. The CDR3 reads CASSPPGGGTDTQYF. The CDR3 bases are TGCGCCAGCAGCCCGCCCGGGGGCGGTACAGATACGCAGTATTTT.

The chain recombines TRBV5-1 with TRBJ1-4; TRBD1 matches at 7 bases. The V gene's germline CDR1 is SGHRS and CDR2 YFSETQ. The CDR3 spans 15 residues. V lost 3 bases to trimming and J lost 13 bases; unmatched junction nucleotides: 15. CDR3 region: CASSWGTVADLGLFF. In DNA form, the CDR3 reads TGCGCCAGCAGCTGGGGGACAGTAGCCGACCTAGGACTGTTTTTT.

This chain joins TRBV5-1 and TRBJ1-1; D is unresolved. The CDR3 length is 13 residues. Between the trimmed V and J ends, which lost 3 bases and 5 bases, there was a span of 11 bases. Germline CDR1 reads SGHRS; CDR2 reads YFSETQ. The CDR3 DNA sequence: TGCGCCAGCAGCTCAAGGTACAATACTGAAGCTTTCTTT. It codes for CASSSRYNTEAFF.

The rearrangement links TRBV24-1 to TRBJ1-4; TRBD1 matches 9 bases. The length of the CDR3 is 15 residues. V was clipped by 4 bases and J by 7 bases; unmatched bases: 6. Per the germline V gene, CDR1 is KGHDR and CDR2 is SFDVKD. In nucleotides, the CDR3 is TGTGCCACCAGTGACTCCACAGGGGGCGGTGAAAAACTGTTTTTT. Translating gives CATSDSTGGGEKLFF.

This rearrangement joins TRBV19 to TRBJ2-5; 10 bases match TRBD1. Per the germline V gene, CDR1 is LNHDA and CDR2 is SQIVND (reference sequence). The junction had 4 bases not matched to a gene; V was cut back by 6 bases and J by 0 bases. This CDR3 contains 15 residues. The CDR3 loop is CASSPGQGYQETQYF. The CDR3 DNA sequence: TGTGCCAGTAGCCCGGGACAGGGGTACCAAGAGACCCAGTACTTC.

Comment on this clone: The same CDR3 is also encoded by other DNA sequences in this sample. The J gene is TRBJ1-1, the V gene TRBV5-1; D is unresolved. The CDR3 contains 13 residues. Germline CDR1 reads SGHRS; CDR2 reads YFSETQ. V lost 2 bases and J lost 2, with 7 bases in between. As DNA, the CDR3 is TGCGCCAGCAGCTTAGGGATCAACACTGAAGCTTTCTTT. Translating gives CASSLGINTEAFF. Complete variable domain (other parts from reference TRBV5-1 and TRBJ1-1): KAGVTQTPRYLIKTRGQQVTLSCSPISGHRSVSWYQQTPGQGLQFLFEYFSETQRNKGNFPGRFSGRQFSNSRSEMNVSTLELGDSALYLCASSLGINTEAFFGQGTRLTVV.

The DNA for the CDR3 is TGTGCCAGCAGCTTAGGAGCGGGCCTTCGGAATGAGCAGTTCTTC. It yields the protein CASSLGAGLRNEQFF. The rearrangement joins TRBV7-9 to TRBJ2-1, with D possibly matching TRBD2 (6 bases). V lost 1 base and J lost 7, with 14 bases in between. CDR3 length equals 15 residues. Germline loops: CDR1 SEHNR, CDR2 FQNEAQ (reference sequence). Drawing the rest from reference TRBV7-9 and TRBJ2-1, the complete variable domain is DTGVSQNPRHKITKRGQNVTFRCDPISEHNRLYWYRQTLGQGPEFLTYFQNEAQLEKSRLLSDRFSAERPKGSFSTLEIQRTEQGDSAMYLCASSLGAGLRNEQFFGPGTRLTVL.

The V and J genes are TRBV7-3 and TRBJ2-5, with a weak D call TRBD1 (6 bases). V lost 3 bases and J 4 bases, leaving 15 bases between the germline ends. The CDR3 spans 15 residues. The germline CDR1 and CDR2 sequences are SGHTA and FQGTGA. CDR3: CASSFTGRGGETQYF. The CDR3 nucleotides read TGTGCCAGCAGCTTTACAGGGAGAGGCGGAGAGACCCAGTACTTC.

The V call is TRBV6-5, the J call TRBJ2-7; D possibly corresponds to TRBD2 (6 bases). The V gene's germline CDR1 is MNHEY and CDR2 SVGAGI. This CDR3 is built from 14 residues. Between the trimmed V and J ends, which lost 4 bases and 7 bases, there was a span of 17 bases. The CDR3 bases are TGTGCCAGCAGTTTTTCCCGGGGGACGGGGGAGCAGTACTTC. Translation gives CASSFSRGTGEQYF.